The 18 T cell receptor beta chains listed next were all sequenced from one sample in a study of shared clonotypes between healthy human individuals. The data were produced by immunoSEQ multiplex PCR, yet TCRdb's version contains in-frame clones alone and is incomplete. The sample lists about 320,000 clones; around 86% were seen once. Material for sequencing was memory CD8+ T cells sorted from blood. Subset in this sample: CD45RO+ cells pooled with CCR7-negative TemRA cells. These receptors all come from a young man in good health.

The rearrangement uses TRBV4-1 and TRBJ2-7, with D uncertain. The CDR3 runs to 15 residues. V gave up 0 bases and J gave up 8 bases, with 17 bases separating them. Germline V lookup: CDR1 MGHRA, CDR2 YSYEKL. CDR3 nucleotides: TGCGCCAGCAGCCAAGATCCCATGGGGTCCCCTAAGCAGTACTTC. Its translation is CASSQDPMGSPKQYF.

The chain joins TRBV5-6 to TRBJ1-2; D might be TRBD1 (5 bases). Germline CDR1 and CDR2: SGHDT and YYEEEE. This CDR3 comprises 18 residues. The V and J ends lost 0 bases and 4 bases respectively, with 22 bases between them. CDR3 in amino acids: CASSLGGLMTGVSYGYTF. In DNA, the CDR3 is TGTGCCAGCAGCTTGGGGGGACTGATGACCGGGGTGAGCTATGGCTACACCTTC.

The rearrangement links TRBV27 to TRBJ1-5; D is uncertain. The V gene lost 9 bases and the J gene lost 2 bases, with 11 bases spanning the gap. The CDR3 contains 13 residues. Germline loops: CDR1 MNHEY, CDR2 SMNVEV (reference sequence). The CDR3: CASGSIGNQPQHF. CDR3 nucleotide sequence: TGTGCCAGTGGTTCTATTGGCAATCAGCCCCAGCATTTT.

The chain employs TRBV4-3 and TRBJ2-4; 15 bases fit TRBD2. This CDR3 spans 16 amino acids. Losses at the gene ends were 6 bases for V and 8 bases for J; bases not matched to a gene: 8. CDR1 is LGHNA, CDR2 YSLEER, per germline. As DNA, the CDR3 is TGCGCCAGCAGTCAAAACGGACTAGCGGGAGGGGACATTCAGTACTTC. Translating it yields CASSQNGLAGGDIQYF.

The J gene is TRBJ2-7, the V gene TRBV5-5; TRBD1 might be the D (6 bases). Germline V gives CDR1 SGHKS, CDR2 YYEKEE (reference sequence). The CDR3 spans 16 residues. V was clipped by 0 bases and J by 1 base, with 14 bases between them. CDR3 coding DNA: TGTGCCAGCAGCTTGGATATGGCAGGGGTTTCCTACGAGCAGTACTTC. Translated, it gives CASSLDMAGVSYEQYF.

This clone appeared once. This chain joins TRBV7-9 and TRBJ1-2; D remains ambiguous. The ends were cut back, 1 base at V and 1 base at J, with 10 bases in the middle. Germline CDR1 is SEHNR and CDR2 is FQNEAQ (reference sequence). The CDR3 extends over 15 amino acids. The CDR3 DNA follows: TGTGCCAGCAGCTTAGAGCTAGGGTTTAACTATGGCTACACCTTC. Its translation: CASSLELGFNYGYTF. Using reference TRBV7-9 and TRBJ1-2 for the parts outside the CDR3, the full variable domain is DTGVSQNPRHKITKRGQNVTFRCDPISEHNRLYWYRQTLGQGPEFLTYFQNEAQLEKSRLLSDRFSAERPKGSFSTLEIQRTEQGDSAMYLCASSLELGFNYGYTFGSGTRLTVV.

This clone was seen once. The V and J genes are TRBV5-6 and TRBJ1-3; D perhaps matches TRBD1 (5 bases). This CDR3 has 14 residues. Germline CDR1 and CDR2: SGHDT and YYEEEE. Trimming removed 4 bases from V and 5 bases from J, with 13 bases in between. CDR3 bases: TGTGCCAGCAGCGCAGACGGGGCAAGAAACACCATATATTTT. Translation: CASSADGARNTIYF.

The genes are TRBV30 and TRBJ2-7; 10 bases align to TRBD2. Germline CDR1 GTSNPN, CDR2 SVGIG (reference sequence). This CDR3 has 13 residues. V lost 0 bases, J lost 5 bases, and 1 base stayed unmatched. CDR3 region: CAWSVLAGNEQYF. CDR3 in DNA: TGTGCCTGGAGTGTACTAGCGGGAAACGAGCAGTACTTC.

The rearrangement uses TRBV18 and TRBJ2-3; no clear D. The CDR3 totals 17 residues. Germline CDR1 KGHSH, CDR2 LQKENI. Trimming took off 4 bases at V and 3 bases at J, with 20 bases between the two ends. CDR3 loop: CASSHFGWALPTDTQYF. The CDR3 DNA follows: TGTGCCAGCTCACATTTTGGGTGGGCATTGCCTACAGATACGCAGTATTTT.

Here the CDR3 DNA reads TGTGCCAGCAGACACTGGGCAACTAATGAAAAACTGTTTTTT. Amino acids: CASRHWATNEKLFF. The chain employs TRBV11-2 and TRBJ1-4; D not certain. The length of the CDR3 is 14 residues. The V end lost 6 bases, the J end lost 0 bases, and 8 bases lay between the germline ends. Germline V CDR1 and CDR2: SGHAT, FQNNGV. Filled out from reference TRBV11-2 and TRBJ1-4, the complete variable domain reads EAGVAQSPRYKIIEKRQSVAFWCNPISGHATLYWYQQILGQGPKLLIQFQNNGVVDDSQLPKDRFSAERLKGVDSTLKIQPAKLEDSAVYLCASRHWATNEKLFFGSGTQLSVL.

This clone has just a few counts. The chain couples TRBV11-2 to TRBJ2-7; D gene uncertain. Germline assignment: CDR1 SGHAT and CDR2 FQNNGV. The V gene lost 8 bases and the J gene lost 2 bases, with 10 bases spanning the gap. CDR3 length: 12 amino acids. The CDR3 protein is CASRPGPYEQYF. The CDR3 coding sequence is TGTGCCAGCCGCCCGGGCCCCTACGAGCAGTACTTC.

The chain carries TRBV7-9 and TRBJ2-5, with 8 bases fitting TRBD2. CDR3 size: 18 residues. CDR1 SEHNR and CDR2 FQNEAQ come from the germline V gene (reference sequence). With 1 base clipped from V and 2 bases from J, the junction kept 12 bases outside the gene matches. The chain's CDR3 is CASSLVGGGIIIQETQYF. Here the CDR3 DNA reads TGTGCCAGCAGCTTAGTCGGCGGGGGGATAATAATACAAGAGACCCAGTACTTC.

The J gene is TRBJ2-3, the V gene TRBV11-3; D is perhaps TRBD1 (5 bases). V dropped 2 bases and J dropped 5 bases, with 11 bases sitting between them. Germline lookup yields CDR1 SGHNT and CDR2 YENEEA. This CDR3 spans 14 amino acids. The CDR3 spells CASSLSGREDTQYF. CDR3 DNA sequence: TGTGCCAGCAGCTTATCCGGCAGGGAAGATACGCAGTATTTT.

The V and J genes are TRBV7-9 and TRBJ1-2, with TRBD1 as a possible D gene (6 bases). Germline V gives CDR1 SEHNR, CDR2 FQNEAQ (reference sequence). V lost 5 bases and J lost 4, with 14 bases in between. This CDR3 has 14 amino acids. As DNA, the CDR3 is TGTGCCAGCAGCCCCCGGGACAATGCCTATGGCTACACCTTC. It is translated as CASSPRDNAYGYTF.

J is TRBJ2-1 and V is TRBV6-6; 8 bases agree with TRBD1. The V and J ends lost 2 bases and 1 base, in that order; junction bases with no gene match: 4. Germline-derived CDR1 and CDR2 are MNHNY and SVGAGI (reference sequence). This CDR3 has 16 amino acids. The DNA for the CDR3 is TGTGCCAGCAGTTACCCTGACAGGGGTTCCTACAATGAGCAGTTCTTC. Encoded protein: CASSYPDRGSYNEQFF.

This chain joins TRBV11-2 and TRBJ2-1; D remains ambiguous. The germline gives CDR1 SGHAT, CDR2 FQNNGV. Trimming pared 4 bases from V and 7 bases from J, leaving 17 bases between. The CDR3 contains 15 residues. The CDR3 DNA is TGTGCCAGCAGCTCGACAAATGATGGAAAGAATGAGCAGTTCTTC. Translating it yields CASSSTNDGKNEQFF. Full variable domain (missing parts from reference TRBV11-2 and TRBJ2-1): EAGVAQSPRYKIIEKRQSVAFWCNPISGHATLYWYQQILGQGPKLLIQFQNNGVVDDSQLPKDRFSAERLKGVDSTLKIQPAKLEDSAVYLCASSSTNDGKNEQFFGPGTRLTVL.

This sequence joins TRBV11-2 and TRBJ2-1, with 10 bases lining up with TRBD2. This CDR3 contains 15 residues. In germline, CDR1 is SGHAT, CDR2 FQNNGV. Losses at the gene ends were 4 bases for V and 7 bases for J; bases not matched to a gene: 7. CDR3 DNA sequence: TGTGCCAGCAGCTCAGCGGGAGGGCCGGGGAATGAGCAGTTCTTC. Translated, it gives CASSSAGGPGNEQFF.

The chain uses TRBV28 and TRBJ2-7; no clear D gene. Germline CDR1 reads MDHEN; CDR2 reads SYDVKM. CDR3 size: 14 residues. V lost 8 bases and J 3 bases, leaving 17 bases between the germline ends. The CDR3 is CASLSASSVYEQYF. The CDR3 region has the DNA TGTGCCAGCCTTTCCGCCTCCTCGGTCTACGAGCAGTACTTC.